This TCR beta chain stems from a study of blood T cell repertoires in COVID-19. In the source study's methods: Nucleated cell counts were estimated from reference gene primer amplification. The table came from immunoSEQ multiplex PCR; TCRdb's copy has only in-frame clones and leaves some out. V and J calls plus clone size are reproduced from that table; the DNA served to infer D and trimming. The sample includes some 130,000 clones, approximately 87% of them seen just once. This CDR3 is 15 amino acids long. The germline V gene has CDR1 SGHRS and CDR2 YFSETQ. The V and J ends lost 3 bases and 4 bases, in that order; junction bases with no gene match: 8.

The sample comprised peripheral blood. This TCR came from a human donor in a cohort sampled during active COVID-19. The V and J genes are TRBV5-1 and TRBJ2-7; 9 bases are shared with TRBD1. The CDR3 spells CASSSAGTGSYEQYF. CDR3 DNA: TGCGCCAGCAGCTCGGCCGGGACAGGGTCATACGAGCAGTACTTC.